These 27 T cell receptor beta chains came from one sample sequenced in a study of early T cells in non-severe SARS-CoV-2 infection (TCRdb year 2021). Libraries came from 5' RACE. Sequenced using a NextSeq 500. The public sequencing data were trimmed at Q25 with fastp and processed into clonotypes with MiXCR by TCRdb, which kept only in-frame beta chains. Rows with one shared CDR3 protein collapse into an entry with the most common genes and DNA. The sample contains 35,000 to 40,000 distinct CDR3 sequences, about 5% of them found a single time. The ten largest clones represent around 15% of the sample. Sequenced: whole blood. These receptors came from an adult who was a healthcare worker with PCR-confirmed SARS-CoV-2 infection or an uninfected control (not recorded which).

The sample holds many counts of this clonotype. The chain's CDR3 is CSVTQTVFGETQYF. DNA for the CDR3: TGCAGCGTCACCCAGACGGTCTTTGGTGAGACCCAGTACTTC. J is TRBJ2-5 and V is TRBV29-1; D remains ambiguous. V was pared by 6 bases and J by 5 bases, with 19 bases between. Germline V gives CDR1 SQVTM, CDR2 ANQGSEA. The CDR3 covers 14 residues.

This chain uses TRBV4-1 with TRBJ1-2, with D unclear. The CDR3 is 14 amino acids. Trimming stripped 1 base from V and 2 bases from J, with 8 bases between. Germline values: CDR1 MGHRA, CDR2 YSYEKL. The CDR3 DNA follows: TGCGCCAGCAGCCAAGTTTCTGGGAACTATGGCTACACCTTC. It codes for CASSQVSGNYGYTF.

This clonotype appeared a few times. V gene TRBV7-3 combines with J gene TRBJ2-3; D is uncertain. Trimming left V 5 bases short and J 2 bases short, with 11 bases between. CDR3 length equals 14 residues. The germline V gene encodes CDR1 SGHTA and CDR2 FQGTGA. The DNA for the CDR3 is TGTGCCAGCAGCGCCAACCTTCTCACAGATACGCAGTATTTT. Protein product: CASSANLLTDTQYF.

The chain is built from TRBV7-2 and TRBJ2-2; D may match TRBD1 or TRBD2 (6 bases each). Germline V gene lookup returns CDR1 SGHTA and CDR2 FQGNSA. This CDR3 region has 16 residues. Deletions cut 2 bases from V and 2 bases from J, with 12 bases between. CDR3: CASSLWGRDNTGELFF. DNA of the CDR3: TGTGCCAGCAGCTTATGGGGGCGGGATAACACCGGGGAGCTGTTTTTT. Full variable domain (remainder filled in from reference TRBV7-2 and TRBJ2-2): GAGVSQSPSNKVTEKGKDVELRCDPISGHTALYWYRQSLGQGLEFLIYFQGNSAPDKSGLPSDRFSAERTGGSVSTLTIQRTQQEDSAVYLCASSLWGRDNTGELFFGEGSRLTVL.

In its sample, this clonotype was seen many times. The chain has TRBV29-1 and TRBJ1-1; no reliable D call. Trimming removed 2 bases at V and 3 bases at J, with 4 bases between. The CDR3 runs 11 residues. Germline assignment: CDR1 SQVTM and CDR2 ANQGSEA. This CDR3 reads CSVERYTEAFF. In DNA, the CDR3 is TGCAGCGTTGAACGGTACACTGAAGCTTTCTTT.

This clonotype was seen repeatedly, ten times or more. V and J are TRBV18 and TRBJ1-1; no reliable D call. The V and J ends lost 4 bases and 3 bases respectively, with 9 bases between them. The CDR3 is 13 residues long. The germline gives CDR1 KGHSH, CDR2 LQKENI. CDR3 amino acids: CASSQLEDTEAFF. CDR3 DNA sequence: TGTGCCAGCTCACAGCTCGAGGACACTGAAGCTTTCTTT. Supplemented by reference TRBV18 and TRBJ1-1, the full variable domain reads NAGVMQNPRHLVRRRGQEARLRCSPMKGHSHVYWYRQLPEEGLKFMVYLQKENIIDESGMPKERFSAEFPKEGPSILRIQQVVRGDSAAYFCASSQLEDTEAFFGQGTRLTVV.

In its sample, this clonotype was seen many times. The chain employs TRBV7-8 and TRBJ1-2; D unresolved. The V and J ends lost 3 bases and 3 bases respectively, with 17 bases between them. The germline V gene encodes CDR1 SGHVS and CDR2 FQNEAQ. The CDR3 is made up of 16 amino acids. CDR3 protein: CASSLETRASDYGYTF. The CDR3 nucleotides read TGTGCCAGCAGCTTGGAAACCCGCGCATCGGACTATGGCTACACCTTC.

This clonotype was picked up many times. CDR3: CSASPFLGYQPQHF. As DNA, the CDR3 is TGCAGTGCTAGTCCTTTCTTGGGATATCAGCCCCAGCATTTT. The chain has TRBV20-1 and TRBJ1-5; D call uncertain. Trimming stripped 3 bases from V and 5 bases from J, with 14 bases between. The CDR3 spans 14 residues. Germline V CDR1 and CDR2: DFQATT, SNEGSKA (reference sequence).

This clonotype showed up many times. The chain combines TRBV7-9 with TRBJ2-7; D is unresolved. Germline V lookup: CDR1 SEHNR, CDR2 FQNEAQ (reference sequence). This CDR3 region has 11 residues. V was cut by 7 bases and J by 2 bases, with 6 bases left in between. The CDR3 DNA reads as TGTGCCAGCAAAGGGCCCTACGAGCAGTACTTC. Protein: CASKGPYEQYF. The full variable domain, rest sourced from reference TRBV7-9 and TRBJ2-7, is DTGVSQNPRHKITKRGQNVTFRCDPISEHNRLYWYRQTLGQGPEFLTYFQNEAQLEKSRLLSDRFSAERPKGSFSTLEIQRTEQGDSAMYLCASKGPYEQYFGPGTRLTVT.

This clonotype was counted at least ten times. The gene calls are TRBV29-1 and TRBJ1-1, with 8 bases that match TRBD1. The CDR3 has 14 amino acids. CDR1 is SQVTM and CDR2 is ANQGSEA in the germline V gene. The V gene end was trimmed by 5 bases and the J gene end by 4 bases; junction bases not matched to a gene: 9. The DNA for the CDR3 is TGCAGCGTTCGCGACAGGGGAGCGGGCACTGAAGCTTTCTTT. Protein: CSVRDRGAGTEAFF.

This clonotype was counted at least ten times. V usage is TRBV12-3 or TRBV12-4 and J usage is TRBJ1-2; D call uncertain. Trimming removed 3 bases from V and 3 bases from J, with 5 bases in between. This CDR3 has 12 amino acids. CDR3 amino acids: CASSFGDYGYTF. CDR3 nucleotide sequence: TGTGCCAGCAGTTTCGGGGACTATGGCTACACCTTC.

This clonotype has more than one count but fewer than ten. The chain links TRBV10-3 to TRBJ2-2, with 14 positions matching TRBD2. Looked up from germline, CDR1 is ENHRY and CDR2 is SYGVKD. The CDR3 sequence is 17 residues long. Trimming at V came to 6 bases and at J to 2 bases, leaving 5 bases not matched to a gene. The CDR3 region has the DNA TGTGCCATCAGGAGGACTAGCGGGGGGACCAACACCGGGGAGCTGTTTTTT. Amino acid sequence: CAIRRTSGGTNTGELFF.

The sample holds many counts of this clonotype. V usage is TRBV20-1 and J usage is TRBJ2-1; TRBD2 matches at 10 bases. V gave up 8 bases and J gave up 6 bases; unmatched junction bases: 13. Germline CDR1 and CDR2: DFQATT and SNEGSKA (reference sequence). This CDR3 contains 15 residues. CDR3 sequence reads: CSSRIGLAGGNEQFF. CDR3 DNA sequence: TGCAGTTCCCGAATCGGTTTAGCGGGGGGCAATGAGCAGTTCTTC.

This clonotype was observed a few times. This sequence joins TRBV14 and TRBJ2-3, with D perhaps matching TRBD2 (7 bases). The CDR3 runs 18 residues. Germline V gene sequence: CDR1 SGHDN, CDR2 FVKESK. Deletions cut 0 bases from V and 2 bases from J, with 18 bases between. CDR3 DNA: TGTGCCAGCAGCCAAGATCAAATGGGGGGGCCACCCACAGATACGCAGTATTTT. It specifies CASSQDQMGGPPTDTQYF.

This clonotype has only a few counts. The CDR3 here is CASSPGSIGYTF. The CDR3, as DNA: TGTGCCAGCAGTCCCGGCTCAATTGGCTACACCTTC. The chain links TRBV7-8 to TRBJ1-2; D is ambiguous. The CDR3 runs 12 residues. Germline values: CDR1 SGHVS, CDR2 FQNEAQ. The ends were cut back, 6 bases at V and 7 bases at J, with 12 bases in the middle.

As regards this clonotype: It may be a read error: a sequence one base away is much more abundant. V is TRBV7-6 and J is TRBJ2-5, with no clear D. This CDR3 spans 14 amino acids. The V end was cut by 3 bases, the J end by 5 bases, with 13 bases between. Germline CDR1 SGHVS, CDR2 FNYEAQ. CDR3 region: CASSFADLGETQYF. The CDR3 DNA is TGTGCCAGCAGCTTTGCGGACCTGGGGGAGACCCAGTACTTC.

This clonotype was observed many times. The rearrangement uses TRBV10-3 and TRBJ1-6; no reliable D call. The length of the CDR3 is 16 residues. The germline CDR1 and CDR2 sequences are ENHRY and SYGVKD. V was pared by 4 bases and J by 6 bases, with 16 bases between. CDR3 coding DNA: TGTGCCATCAGTGGCGTGGTGCCGGGTCTTAATTCACCCCTCCACTTT. Its translation is CAISGVVPGLNSPLHF.

This clonotype appeared many times. The chain combines TRBV3-1 with TRBJ2-7; no definite D call. V was shortened by 1 base and J by 2 bases, with 3 bases between the two germline ends. This CDR3 is 12 amino acids long. CDR1 is LGHDT and CDR2 is YNNKEL in the germline V gene (reference sequence). The CDR3 DNA reads as TGTGCCAGCAGCCAAGTAACCTACGAGCAGTACTTC. Translated, it gives CASSQVTYEQYF.

The table lists this clonotype with a count of one. J is TRBJ1-1 and V is TRBV6-1; perhaps TRBD1 as D (6 bases). Germline values: CDR1 MNHNS, CDR2 SASEGT. The V end was cut by 3 bases, the J end by 4 bases, with 9 bases between. The CDR3 is 13 amino acids. CDR3 coding DNA: TGTGCCAGCAGTGAGGAGGGGGGCACTGAAGCTTTCTTT. Its translation: CASSEEGGTEAFF.

Ten or more counts support this clonotype. The chain recombines TRBV18 with TRBJ1-5; no clear D. The V and J ends lost 1 base and 7 bases respectively, with 8 bases between them. The CDR3 spans 13 residues. CDR1 and CDR2 from the germline V gene are KGHSH and LQKENI. CDR3 region: CASSPLLEQPQHF. The CDR3 region has the DNA TGTGCCAGCTCACCACTTCTTGAACAGCCCCAGCATTTT.

This clonotype showed up many times. The chain uses TRBV7-2 and TRBJ1-4, with D unclear. CDR1 is SGHTA and CDR2 is FQGNSA in the germline V gene. The CDR3 totals 15 residues. V was pared by 6 bases and J by 6 bases, with 17 bases between. CDR3 in amino acids: CASSLTGLSDEKLFF. CDR3 sequence (DNA): TGTGCCAGCAGTCTGACGGGCCTGTCGGATGAAAAACTGTTTTTT. Together with reference TRBV7-2 and TRBJ1-4, the CDR3 gives the full variable domain: GAGVSQSPSNKVTEKGKDVELRCDPISGHTALYWYRQSLGQGLEFLIYFQGNSAPDKSGLPSDRFSAERTGGSVSTLTIQRTQQEDSAVYLCASSLTGLSDEKLFFGSGTQLSVL.

This clonotype was counted at least ten times. The V gene is TRBV4-1, the J gene TRBJ2-7; 12 nucleotides match TRBD2. Trimming at V came to 3 bases and at J to 5 bases, leaving 2 bases not matched to a gene. The germline gives CDR1 MGHRA, CDR2 YSYEKL. The CDR3 contains 14 residues. In DNA form, the CDR3 reads TGCGCCAGCAGCCACAGACTAGCGGGGGACGAGCAGTACTTC. It specifies CASSHRLAGDEQYF.

This clonotype was detected only a few times. This chain connects TRBV10-3 to TRBJ2-5; possible D gene TRBD1, 5 bases. V lost 0 bases and J lost 5, with 10 bases in between. This CDR3 contains 14 residues. CDR1 and CDR2 from the germline V gene are ENHRY and SYGVKD. The CDR3 coding sequence is TGTGCCATCAGTGAGTCGGGGCAGGCGGAGACCCAGTACTTC. This translates into CAISESGQAETQYF.

This clonotype appeared many times. The chain carries TRBV14 and TRBJ1-1; unclear D gene. The CDR3 spans 11 residues. The germline V gene has CDR1 SGHDN and CDR2 FVKESK. Trimming cost V 3 bases and J 1 base, with 0 bases left between them. DNA of the CDR3: TGTGCCAGCAGCCAGAACACTGAAGCTTTCTTT. It codes for CASSQNTEAFF.

The chain joins TRBV7-9 to TRBJ2-2; no firm D call. With 5 bases removed from V and 9 bases from J, the gap between germline ends came to 4 bases. CDR3 length equals 10 residues. Germline CDR1 reads SEHNR; CDR2 reads FQNEAQ (reference sequence). The CDR3 sequence is CASSPRELFF. Written as DNA, the CDR3 is TGTGCCAGCAGCCCCAGGGAGCTGTTTTTT.

This clonotype was seen a few times. V gene TRBV5-8 combines with J gene TRBJ1-5; no definite D call. The V and J ends lost 4 bases and 3 bases respectively, with 14 bases between them. This CDR3 has 15 residues. CDR1 and CDR2 from the germline V gene are SGHTS and YDEGEE. CDR3 in DNA: TGTGCCAGCAGCAAGGAGTACAGCCTCAATCAGCCCCAGCATTTT. Translated: CASSKEYSLNQPQHF.

This clonotype was observed at least ten times. The rearrangement links TRBV19 to TRBJ1-5, with D possibly matching TRBD1 (6 bases). Per the germline V gene, CDR1 is LNHDA and CDR2 is SQIVND (reference sequence). Trimming removed 5 bases at V and 4 bases at J, with 9 bases between. The CDR3 is made up of 13 amino acids. DNA of the CDR3: TGTGCCAGTAGTCGGGACAAAAATCAGCCCCAGCATTTT. Translation gives CASSRDKNQPQHF.